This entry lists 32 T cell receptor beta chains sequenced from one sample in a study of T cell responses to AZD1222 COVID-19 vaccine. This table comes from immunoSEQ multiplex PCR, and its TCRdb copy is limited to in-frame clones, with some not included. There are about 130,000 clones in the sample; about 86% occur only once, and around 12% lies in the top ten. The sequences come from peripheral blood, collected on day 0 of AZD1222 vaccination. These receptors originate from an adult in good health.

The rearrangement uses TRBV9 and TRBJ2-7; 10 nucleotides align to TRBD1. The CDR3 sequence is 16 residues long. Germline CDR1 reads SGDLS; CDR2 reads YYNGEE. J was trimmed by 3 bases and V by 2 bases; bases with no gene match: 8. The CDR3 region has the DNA TGTGCCAGCAGCGTCGCCCCGACAGGGGGCGTCTACGAGCAGTACTTC. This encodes CASSVAPTGGVYEQYF.

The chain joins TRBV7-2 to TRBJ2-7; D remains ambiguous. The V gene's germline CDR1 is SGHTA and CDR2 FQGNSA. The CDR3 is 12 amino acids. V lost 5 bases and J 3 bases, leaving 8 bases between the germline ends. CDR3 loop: CASSSPGYEQYF. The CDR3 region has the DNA TGTGCCAGCAGCAGCCCCGGCTACGAGCAGTACTTC.

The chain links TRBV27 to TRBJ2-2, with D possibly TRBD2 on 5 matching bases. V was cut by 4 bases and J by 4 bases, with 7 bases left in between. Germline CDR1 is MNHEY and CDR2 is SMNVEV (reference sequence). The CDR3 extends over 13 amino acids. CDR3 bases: TGTGCCAGCAGTTACGGGATCACCGGGGAGCTGTTTTTT. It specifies CASSYGITGELFF.

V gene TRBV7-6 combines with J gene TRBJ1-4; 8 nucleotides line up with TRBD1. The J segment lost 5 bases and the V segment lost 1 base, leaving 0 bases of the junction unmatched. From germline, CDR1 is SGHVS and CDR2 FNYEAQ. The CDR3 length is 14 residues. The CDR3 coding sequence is TGTGCCAGCAGCTTAGGGACAGGGAATGAAAAACTGTTTTTT. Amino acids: CASSLGTGNEKLFF.

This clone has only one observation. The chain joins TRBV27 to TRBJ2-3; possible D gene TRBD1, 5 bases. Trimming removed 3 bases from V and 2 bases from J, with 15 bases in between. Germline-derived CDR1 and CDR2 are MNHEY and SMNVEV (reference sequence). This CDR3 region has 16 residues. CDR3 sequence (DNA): TGTGCCAGCAGTTTGAGTGAAGGGGCATCCACAGATACGCAGTATTTT. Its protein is CASSLSEGASTDTQYF.

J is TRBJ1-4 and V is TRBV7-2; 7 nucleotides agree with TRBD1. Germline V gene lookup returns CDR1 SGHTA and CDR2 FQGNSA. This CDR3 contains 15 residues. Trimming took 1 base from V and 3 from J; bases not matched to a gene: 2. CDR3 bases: TGTGCCAGCAGCTTAGTTGGGACAGCTAATGAAAAACTGTTTTTT. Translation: CASSLVGTANEKLFF.

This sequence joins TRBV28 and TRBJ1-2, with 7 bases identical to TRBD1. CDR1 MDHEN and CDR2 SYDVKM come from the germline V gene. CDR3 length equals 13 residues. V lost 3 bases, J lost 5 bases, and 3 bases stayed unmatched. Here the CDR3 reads CASSFGQAYGYTF. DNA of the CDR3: TGTGCCAGCAGTTTTGGACAGGCGTATGGCTACACCTTC.

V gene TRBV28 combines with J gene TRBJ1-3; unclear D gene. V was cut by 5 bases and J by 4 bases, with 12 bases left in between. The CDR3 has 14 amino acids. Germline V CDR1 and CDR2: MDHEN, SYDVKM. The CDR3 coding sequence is TGTGCCAGCAGTGAACGGAAAATAGGAAACACCATATATTTT. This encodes CASSERKIGNTIYF.

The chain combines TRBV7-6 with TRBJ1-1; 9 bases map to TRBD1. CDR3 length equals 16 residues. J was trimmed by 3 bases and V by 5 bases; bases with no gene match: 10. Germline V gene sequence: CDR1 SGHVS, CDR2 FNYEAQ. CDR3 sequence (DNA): TGTGCCAGCAGCCATGGACAGGGGAGGAGGGACACTGAAGCTTTCTTT. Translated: CASSHGQGRRDTEAFF.

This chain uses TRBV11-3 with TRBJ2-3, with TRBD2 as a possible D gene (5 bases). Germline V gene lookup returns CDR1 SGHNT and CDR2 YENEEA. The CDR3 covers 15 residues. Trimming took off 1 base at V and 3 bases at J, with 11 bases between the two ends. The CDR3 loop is CASSLGLGGTDTQYF. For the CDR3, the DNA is TGTGCCAGCAGCTTAGGCCTCGGAGGTACAGATACGCAGTATTTT.

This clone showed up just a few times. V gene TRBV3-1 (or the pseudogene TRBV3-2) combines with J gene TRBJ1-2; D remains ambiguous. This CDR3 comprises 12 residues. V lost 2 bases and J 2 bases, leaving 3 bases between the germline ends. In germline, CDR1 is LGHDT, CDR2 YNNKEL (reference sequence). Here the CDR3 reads CASSQQNYGYTF. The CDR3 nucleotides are TGTGCCAGCAGCCAACAAAACTATGGCTACACCTTC.

This CDR3 is CAARTSGGAGELFF. The DNA of the CDR3 is TGTGCCGCCCGGACTAGCGGGGGGGCCGGGGAGCTGTTTTTT. This rearrangement joins TRBV10-3 to TRBJ2-2; 15 bases line up with TRBD2. J was trimmed by 6 bases and V by 11 bases; bases with no gene match: 4. Germline V lookup: CDR1 ENHRY, CDR2 SYGVKD. This CDR3 is 14 amino acids long.

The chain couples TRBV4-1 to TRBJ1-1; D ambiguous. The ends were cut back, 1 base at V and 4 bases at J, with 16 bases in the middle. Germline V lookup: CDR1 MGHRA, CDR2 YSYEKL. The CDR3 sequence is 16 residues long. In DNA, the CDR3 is TGCGCCAGCAGCCAAGGATTGGCCACCCGAGGCACTGAAGCTTTCTTT. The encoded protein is CASSQGLATRGTEAFF.

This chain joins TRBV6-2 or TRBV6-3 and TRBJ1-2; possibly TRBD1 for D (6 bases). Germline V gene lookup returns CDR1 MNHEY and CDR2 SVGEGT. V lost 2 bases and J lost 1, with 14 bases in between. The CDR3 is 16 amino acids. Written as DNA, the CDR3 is TGTGCCAGCAGTTACCCGTCCCGGGACATTAACTATGGCTACACCTTC. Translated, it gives CASSYPSRDINYGYTF.

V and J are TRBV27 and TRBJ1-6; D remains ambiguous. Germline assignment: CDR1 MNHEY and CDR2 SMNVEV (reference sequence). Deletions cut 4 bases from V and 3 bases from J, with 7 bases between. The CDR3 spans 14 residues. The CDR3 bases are TGTGCCAGCAGTTCCGCGGACTATAATTCACCCCTCCACTTT. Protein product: CASSSADYNSPLHF.

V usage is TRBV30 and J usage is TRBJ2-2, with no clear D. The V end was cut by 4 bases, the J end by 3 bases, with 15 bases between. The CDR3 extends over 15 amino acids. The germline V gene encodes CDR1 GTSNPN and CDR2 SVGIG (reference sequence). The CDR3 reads CAWTIQSQYTGELFF. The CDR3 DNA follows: TGTGCCTGGACCATACAATCCCAGTACACCGGGGAGCTGTTTTTT.

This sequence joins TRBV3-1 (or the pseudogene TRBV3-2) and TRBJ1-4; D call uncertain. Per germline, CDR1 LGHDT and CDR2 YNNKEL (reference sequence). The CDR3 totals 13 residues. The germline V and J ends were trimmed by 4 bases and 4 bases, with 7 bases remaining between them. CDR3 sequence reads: CASSLRYNEKLFF. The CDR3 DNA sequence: TGTGCCAGCAGCCTCAGGTATAATGAAAAACTGTTTTTT.

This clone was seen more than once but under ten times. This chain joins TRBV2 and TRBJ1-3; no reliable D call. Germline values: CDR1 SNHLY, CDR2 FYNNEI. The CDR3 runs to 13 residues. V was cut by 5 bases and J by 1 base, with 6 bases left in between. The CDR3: CASSTFSGNTIYF. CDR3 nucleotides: TGTGCCAGCAGTACCTTTTCTGGAAACACCATATATTTT.

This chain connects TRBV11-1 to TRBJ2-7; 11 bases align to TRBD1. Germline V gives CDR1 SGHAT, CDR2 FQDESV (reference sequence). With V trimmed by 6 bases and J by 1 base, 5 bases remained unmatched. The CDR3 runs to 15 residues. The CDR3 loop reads CASRSGQGGSYEQYF. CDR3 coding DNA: TGTGCCAGCAGATCGGGACAGGGGGGTTCCTACGAGCAGTACTTC.

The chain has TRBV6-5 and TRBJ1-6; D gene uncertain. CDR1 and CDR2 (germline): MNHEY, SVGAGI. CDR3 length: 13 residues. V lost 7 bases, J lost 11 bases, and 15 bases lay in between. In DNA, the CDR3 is TGTGCCAGCAATCAACAGCTCCTTACACCCCTCCACTTT. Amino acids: CASNQQLLTPLHF.

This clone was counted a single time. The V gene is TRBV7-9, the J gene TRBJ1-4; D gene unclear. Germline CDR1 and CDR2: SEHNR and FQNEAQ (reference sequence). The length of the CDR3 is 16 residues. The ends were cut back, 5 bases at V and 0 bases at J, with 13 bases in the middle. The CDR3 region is CASSRGLRSTNEKLFF. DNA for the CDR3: TGTGCCAGCAGCCGAGGACTCCGGTCAACTAATGAAAAACTGTTTTTT. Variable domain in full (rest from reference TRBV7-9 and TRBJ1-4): DTGVSQNPRHKITKRGQNVTFRCDPISEHNRLYWYRQTLGQGPEFLTYFQNEAQLEKSRLLSDRFSAERPKGSFSTLEIQRTEQGDSAMYLCASSRGLRSTNEKLFFGSGTQLSVL.

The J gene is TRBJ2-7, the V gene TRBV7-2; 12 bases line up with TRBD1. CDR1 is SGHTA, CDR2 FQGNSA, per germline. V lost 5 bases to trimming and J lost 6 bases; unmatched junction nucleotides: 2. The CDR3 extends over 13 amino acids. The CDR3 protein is CASSGDRGREQYF. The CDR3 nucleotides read TGTGCCAGCAGCGGGGACAGGGGGCGCGAGCAGTACTTC. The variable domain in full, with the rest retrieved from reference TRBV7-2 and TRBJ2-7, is GAGVSQSPSNKVTEKGKDVELRCDPISGHTALYWYRQSLGQGLEFLIYFQGNSAPDKSGLPSDRFSAERTGGSVSTLTIQRTQQEDSAVYLCASSGDRGREQYFGPGTRLTVT.

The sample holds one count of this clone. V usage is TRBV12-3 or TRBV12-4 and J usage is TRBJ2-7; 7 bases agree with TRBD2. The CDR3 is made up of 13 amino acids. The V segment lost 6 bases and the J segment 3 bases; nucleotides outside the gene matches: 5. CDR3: CASSGGIVYEQYF. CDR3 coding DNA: TGTGCCAGCAGCGGGGGGATCGTCTACGAGCAGTACTTC.

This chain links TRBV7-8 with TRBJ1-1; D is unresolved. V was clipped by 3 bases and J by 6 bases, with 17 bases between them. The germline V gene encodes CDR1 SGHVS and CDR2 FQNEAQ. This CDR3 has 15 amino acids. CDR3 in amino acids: CASSFWTRNNAEAFF. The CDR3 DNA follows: TGTGCCAGCAGCTTTTGGACTCGAAACAACGCTGAAGCTTTCTTT.

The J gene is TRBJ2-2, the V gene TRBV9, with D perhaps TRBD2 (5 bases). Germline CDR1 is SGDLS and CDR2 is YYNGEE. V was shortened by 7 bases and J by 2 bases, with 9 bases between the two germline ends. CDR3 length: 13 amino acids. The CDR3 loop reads CASRPGNTGELFF. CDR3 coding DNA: TGTGCCAGCCGCCCGGGAAACACCGGGGAGCTGTTTTTT.

The CDR3 nucleotides are TGTGCCAGCAGCGAAAGAAGACTAGCAGATACGCAGTATTTT. It yields the protein CASSERRLADTQYF. The chain joins TRBV6-4 to TRBJ2-3, with D perhaps TRBD2 (6 bases). Trimming took off 6 bases at V and 4 bases at J, with 14 bases between the two ends. This CDR3 contains 14 residues. CDR1 is MRHNA, CDR2 SNTAGT, per germline.

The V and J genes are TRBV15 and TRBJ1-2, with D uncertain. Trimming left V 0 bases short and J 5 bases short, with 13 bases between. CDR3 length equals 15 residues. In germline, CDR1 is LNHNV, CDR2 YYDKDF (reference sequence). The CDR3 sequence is CATSRDPPLHYGYTF. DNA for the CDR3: TGTGCCACCAGCAGAGATCCCCCCCTACATTATGGCTACACCTTC.

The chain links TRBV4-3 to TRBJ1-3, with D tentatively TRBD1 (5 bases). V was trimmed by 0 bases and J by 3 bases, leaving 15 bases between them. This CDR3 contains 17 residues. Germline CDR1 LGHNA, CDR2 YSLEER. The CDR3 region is CASSQDGAGYGGNTIYF. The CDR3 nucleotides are TGCGCCAGCAGCCAAGATGGGGCGGGATATGGTGGAAACACCATATATTTT.

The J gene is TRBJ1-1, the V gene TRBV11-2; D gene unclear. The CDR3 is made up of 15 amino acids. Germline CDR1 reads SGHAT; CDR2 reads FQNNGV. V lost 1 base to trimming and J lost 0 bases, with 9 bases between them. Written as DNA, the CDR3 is TGTGCCAGCAGCTTAGGTAGACGGTTGAACACTGAAGCTTTCTTT. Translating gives CASSLGRRLNTEAFF. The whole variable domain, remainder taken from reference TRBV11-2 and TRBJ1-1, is EAGVAQSPRYKIIEKRQSVAFWCNPISGHATLYWYQQILGQGPKLLIQFQNNGVVDDSQLPKDRFSAERLKGVDSTLKIQPAKLEDSAVYLCASSLGRRLNTEAFFGQGTRLTVV.

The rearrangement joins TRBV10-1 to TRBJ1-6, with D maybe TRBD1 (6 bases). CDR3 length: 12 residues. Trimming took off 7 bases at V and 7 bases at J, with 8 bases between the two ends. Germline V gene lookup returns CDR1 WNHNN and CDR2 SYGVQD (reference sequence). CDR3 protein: CASIGGNSPLHF. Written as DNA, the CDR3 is TGCGCCAGCATAGGGGGAAATTCACCCCTCCACTTT.

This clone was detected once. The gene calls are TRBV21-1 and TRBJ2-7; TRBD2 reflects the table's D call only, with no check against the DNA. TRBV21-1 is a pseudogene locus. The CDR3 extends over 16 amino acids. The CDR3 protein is CASNHGVRHDSYEQYF. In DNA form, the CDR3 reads TGTGCCAGCAACCACGGGGTGCGGCATGACTCCTACGAGCAGTACTTC.

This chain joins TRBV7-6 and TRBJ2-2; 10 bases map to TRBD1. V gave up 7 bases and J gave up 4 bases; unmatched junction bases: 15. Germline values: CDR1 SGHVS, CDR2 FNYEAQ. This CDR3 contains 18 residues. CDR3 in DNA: TGTGCCAGCAACCTTAAATACGGACAGGGGGATGGCACCGGGGAGCTGTTTTTT. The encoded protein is CASNLKYGQGDGTGELFF.